The T cell receptor beta chain under discussion was sequenced for a study of blood T cell repertoires in COVID-19. Turning to the study itself: PBMCs, B-cell-depleted T cells, or T cells provided the cDNA or gDNA that made up the material.

Study processing details: Nucleated cell counts were estimated from reference gene primer amplification. Sequencing used immunoSEQ multiplex PCR; TCRdb keeps in-frame clones, though not all of them. The DNA was the basis for D and trimming; V, J and clone size are from that table. The data contain 150,000 or so clones, roughly 76% of them singletons. The sequence was collected from a woman between 50 and 59 years old with active or convalescent COVID-19. The sample was peripheral blood.

The CDR3 region is CASSLLTTSNYGYTF. Here the CDR3 DNA reads TGTGCCAGCAGCTTACTGACAACCTCTAACTATGGCTACACCTTC. J is TRBJ1-2 and V is TRBV7-9; D uncertain. Looked up from germline, CDR1 is SEHNR and CDR2 is FQNEAQ (reference sequence). The V and J ends lost 2 bases and 0 bases respectively, with 10 bases between them. The CDR3 is 15 residues long.